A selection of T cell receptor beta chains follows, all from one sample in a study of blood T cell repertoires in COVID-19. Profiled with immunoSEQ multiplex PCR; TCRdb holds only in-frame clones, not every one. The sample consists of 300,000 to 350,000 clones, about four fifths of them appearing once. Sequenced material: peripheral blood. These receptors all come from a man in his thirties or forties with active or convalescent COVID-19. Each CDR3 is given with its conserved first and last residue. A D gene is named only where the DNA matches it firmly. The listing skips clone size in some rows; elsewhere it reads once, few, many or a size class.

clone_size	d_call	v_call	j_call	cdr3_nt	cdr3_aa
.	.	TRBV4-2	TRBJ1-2	TGTGCCAGCAGCCAAGGAGGGAGGGGTGAGGGCTACACCTTC	CASSQGGRGEGYTF
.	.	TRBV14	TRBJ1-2	TGTGCCAGCAGCCAAGGCGTAGGAAGGGGTTGGGGCTACACCTTC	CASSQGVGRGWGYTF
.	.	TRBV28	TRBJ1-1	TGTGCCAGCAGTTGGAAAAATGGAGATCAAGGGGGCACTGAAGCTTTCTTT	CASSWKNGDQGGTEAFF
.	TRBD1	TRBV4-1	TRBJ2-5	TGCGCCAGCAGCCAGCCTCAGGGGGCGGGGGAGACCCAGTACTTC	CASSQPQGAGETQYF
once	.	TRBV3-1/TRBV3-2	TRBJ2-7	TGTGCCAGCAGCCAAGATAGGGGGGGGAGCCTCCTTTTTTCCTACGAGCAGTACTTC	CASSQDRGGSLLFSYEQYF
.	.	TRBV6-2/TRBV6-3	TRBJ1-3	TGTGCCAGCAGCCCGGCCTGGTTCACTGGAAACACCATATATTTT	CASSPAWFTGNTIYF
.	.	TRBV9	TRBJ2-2	TGTGCCAGCAGCGTAGCAGGGTACACCGGGGAGCTGTTTTTT	CASSVAGYTGELFF
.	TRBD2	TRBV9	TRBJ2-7	TGTGCCAGCAGCAGCACCGCGGGACTACCCTCTGAGCAGTACTTC	CASSSTAGLPSEQYF
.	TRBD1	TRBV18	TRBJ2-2	TGTGCCAGCTCACCACCGAACAGGGGGGAAACCGGGGAGCTGTTTTTT	CASSPPNRGETGELFF
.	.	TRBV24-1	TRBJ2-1	TGTGCCACCAGTGGGTGGAGGTCGGATGAGCAGTTCTTC	CATSGWRSDEQFF
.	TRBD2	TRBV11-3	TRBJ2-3	TGTGCCAGCAGCTTTTATAGCGGGGGGGCCTTTAGGGACACAGATACGCAGTATTTT	CASSFYSGGAFRDTDTQYF
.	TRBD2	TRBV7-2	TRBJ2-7	TGTGCCAGCAGCTTCACCCCTAGCGGGAGCGCCTACGAGCAGTACTTC	CASSFTPSGSAYEQYF
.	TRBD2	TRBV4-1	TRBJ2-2	TGCGCCAGCAGCCGACTACTAGCGGGGGCCCGGGGCGGGGAGCTGTTTTTT	CASSRLLAGARGGELFF
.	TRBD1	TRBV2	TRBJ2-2	TGTGCCAGCAGTGAAAGGAGGGACAGGGCCACCGGGGAGCTGTTTTTT	CASSERRDRATGELFF
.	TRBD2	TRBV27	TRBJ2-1	TGTGCCAGCAGCCGCTTAGCGGGAAAGTCGGGCAATGAGCAGTTCTTC	CASSRLAGKSGNEQFF
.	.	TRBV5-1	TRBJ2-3	TGCGCCAGCAGCTTGGCAGGGGTTTCGGCAGATACGCAGTATTTT	CASSLAGVSADTQYF
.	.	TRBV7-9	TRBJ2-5	TGTGCCAGCAGTCGGGGGTTAGAGACCCAGTACTTC	CASSRGLETQYF
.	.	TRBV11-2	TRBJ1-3	TGTGCCAGCAGCTTCCCTAGGGGGTCCACCATATATTTT	CASSFPRGSTIYF
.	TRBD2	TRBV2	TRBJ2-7	TGTGCCAGCACCCCGTTGAGCGGGAGAGGCGAGCAGTACTTC	CASTPLSGRGEQYF
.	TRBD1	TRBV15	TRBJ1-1	TGTGCCACCAGCAGTGGACAGGGGGCTTTTAACGCTGAAGCTTTCTTT	CATSSGQGAFNAEAFF
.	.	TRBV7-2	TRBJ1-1	TGTGCCAGCAGCCTTGACATAATGAACACTGAAGCTTTCTTT	CASSLDIMNTEAFF
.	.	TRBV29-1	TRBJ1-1	TGCAGCGGTAAAGGGGGGGGGAACACTGAAGCTTTCTTT	CSGKGGGNTEAFF
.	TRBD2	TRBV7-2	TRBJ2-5	TGTGCCAGCAGCTCGCTAGCGGGAGGAGAGACCCAGTACTTC	CASSSLAGGETQYF
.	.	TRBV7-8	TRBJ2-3	TGTGCCAGCAGCCTCCTTCGGGATAACACAGATACGCAGTATTTT	CASSLLRDNTDTQYF
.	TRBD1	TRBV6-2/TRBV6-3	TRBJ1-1	TGTGCCAGCAGTTACGACAGGGTCGAAGCTTTCTTT	CASSYDRVEAFF
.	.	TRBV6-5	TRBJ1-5	TGTGCCAGCAGTTACTCGCGGAATAGCAATCAGCCCCAGCATTTT	CASSYSRNSNQPQHF